Shown below are 24 T cell receptor beta chains from a single sample sequenced in a study of immune cell composition in non-small cell lung cancer listed by TCRdb under 2017. Libraries came from the immunoSEQ multiplex PCR assay. The table comes from immuneACCESS by way of TCRdb, which keeps in-frame sequences with V and J called. Part of the clones is missing from these tables; in studies checked, under half for an unresolved V gene and the rest for unknown reasons. This sample has roughly 3,000 clones in its table, and about three quarters of those were observed once. The ten largest clones capture about 15% of the sample. The source material was lung tumor tissue. These receptors all come from a human donor with non-small cell lung cancer.

Written as DNA, the CDR3 is TGTGCCAGCAGCTTACAGGATAATGAAAAACTGTTTTTT. It codes for CASSLQDNEKLFF. V is TRBV7-8 and J is TRBJ1-4, with D unclear. The germline gives CDR1 SGHVS, CDR2 FQNEAQ. The CDR3 contains 13 residues. V was clipped by 2 bases and J by 4 bases, with 5 bases between them.

The chain joins TRBV9 to TRBJ2-1; 11 bases are shared with TRBD2. The CDR3 consists of 17 residues. V lost 0 bases, J lost 6 bases, and 8 bases stayed unmatched. The germline gives CDR1 SGDLS, CDR2 YYNGEE. Here the CDR3 DNA reads TGTGCCAGCAGCGTAGGGCCCGGGACTAGCGGTATCAATGAGCAGTTCTTC. It codes for CASSVGPGTSGINEQFF.

This chain joins TRBV5-1 and TRBJ2-1; TRBD2 aligns across 14 bases. Per the germline V gene, CDR1 is SGHRS and CDR2 is YFSETQ. This CDR3 has 16 amino acids. V was clipped by 4 bases and J by 8 bases; unmatched bases: 8. CDR3 coding DNA: TGCGCCAGCAGCCTCGGGACTAGCGGGAGCCTAGATGAGCAGTTCTTC. Residues: CASSLGTSGSLDEQFF.

This chain joins TRBV19 and TRBJ2-3, with a tentative D call TRBD1 (5 bases). The germline V gene has CDR1 LNHDA and CDR2 SQIVND (reference sequence). This CDR3 spans 14 amino acids. V lost 6 bases to trimming and J lost 0 bases, with 10 bases between them. CDR3 DNA sequence: TGTGCCAGTAGCAAGGGGATGAGCACAGATACGCAGTATTTT. Its protein product is CASSKGMSTDTQYF.

The chain uses TRBV6-5 and TRBJ2-7; 7 bases are a match to TRBD2. Germline CDR1 is MNHEY and CDR2 is SVGAGI. The junction had 5 bases not matched to a gene; V was cut back by 2 bases and J by 4 bases. The CDR3 is 14 amino acids. CDR3 region: CASSYREGPYEQYF. The CDR3, as DNA: TGTGCCAGCAGTTACAGGGAGGGGCCTTACGAGCAGTACTTC.

The gene calls are TRBV7-2 and TRBJ2-2; 10 positions match TRBD2. CDR1 SGHTA and CDR2 FQGNSA come from the germline V gene. The CDR3 loop spans 16 amino acids. The J segment lost 2 bases and the V segment lost 5 bases, leaving 5 bases of the junction unmatched. CDR3 sequence: CASSVTSGQNTGELFF. For the CDR3, the DNA is TGTGCCAGCAGCGTGACTAGCGGGCAAAACACCGGGGAGCTGTTTTTT.

The chain uses TRBV27 and TRBJ2-7; maybe TRBD2 (5 bases). The ends were cut back, 0 bases at V and 11 bases at J, with 17 bases in the middle. CDR1 MNHEY and CDR2 SMNVEV come from the germline V gene (reference sequence). The CDR3 runs 14 residues. CDR3 region: CASSLSPGLTEKYF. CDR3 coding DNA: TGTGCCAGCAGTTTATCCCCCGGACTGACGGAGAAGTACTTC.

V is TRBV7-3 and J is TRBJ1-1, with D possibly TRBD1 on 5 matching bases. Germline V CDR1 and CDR2: SGHTA, FQGTGA. Trimming took 1 base from V and 0 from J, leaving 9 bases between them. The CDR3 has 15 residues. CDR3 sequence reads: CASSLIRELNTEAFF. The CDR3 coding sequence is TGTGCCAGCAGCTTAATCAGGGAACTGAACACTGAAGCTTTCTTT. Filled out from reference TRBV7-3 and TRBJ1-1, the complete variable domain reads GAGVSQTPSNKVTEKGKYVELRCDPISGHTALYWYRQSLGQGPEFLIYFQGTGAADDSGLPNDRFFAVRPEGSVSTLKIQRTERGDSAVYLCASSLIRELNTEAFFGQGTRLTVV.

This clone came up once. The chain recombines TRBV6-7 with TRBJ2-7; 7 positions agree with TRBD1. TRBV6-7 is identified as an open reading frame with a role that is uncertain. Trimming cost V 6 bases and J 1 base; bases outside gene matches: 12. The CDR3 spans 16 residues. CDR3: CASRHPGQPSSYEQYF. The CDR3 bases are TGTGCCAGCAGACACCCGGGACAGCCCTCTTCCTACGAGCAGTACTTC.

As to this clone: Other DNA sequences in the same sample also yield this CDR3. The chain employs TRBV5-4 and TRBJ2-5, with 9 bases fitting TRBD2. Unmatched junction bases numbered 2, after V lost 0 bases and J lost 2 bases. Germline-derived CDR1 and CDR2 are SGHNT and YYREEE (reference sequence). This CDR3 contains 15 residues. CDR3 DNA: TGTGCCAGCAGCTTGGTTCTAGCGGGACAAGAGACCCAGTACTTC. This gives the protein CASSLVLAGQETQYF.

This chain uses TRBV4-2 with TRBJ1-4; possibly TRBD1 for D (5 bases). The V gene lost 4 bases and the J gene lost 0 bases, with 6 bases spanning the gap. Germline CDR1 reads LGHNA; CDR2 reads YNFKEQ. There are 14 residues in the CDR3. DNA of the CDR3: TGTGCCAGCAGCCGACAGACAACTAATGAAAAACTGTTTTTT. The encoded protein is CASSRQTTNEKLFF.

The chain links TRBV5-1 to TRBJ2-5, with 9 bases matching TRBD1. Germline V lookup: CDR1 SGHRS, CDR2 YFSETQ. The CDR3 extends over 13 amino acids. V shed 2 bases and J 13 bases; nucleotides not matched to a gene: 9. The CDR3 spells CASSLGQGRDPYF. CDR3 in DNA: TGCGCCAGCAGCTTAGGACAGGGGAGGGATCCGTACTTC.

This clone came up a few times. The V and J genes are TRBV21-1 and TRBJ1-2; the table's D call, TRBD1, has no DNA check behind it. TRBV21-1 is given as a pseudogene. This CDR3 comprises 18 residues. This CDR3 is CASSKGTGGTACNYGYTF. The DNA for the CDR3 is TGTGCCAGCAGCAAAGGGACAGGGGGAACGGCCTGTAACTATGGCTACACCTTC.

The rearrangement joins TRBV11-3 to TRBJ2-5; the D gene is possibly TRBD2 (5 bases). The CDR3 length is 11 residues. The V end was cut by 5 bases, the J end by 5 bases, with 6 bases between. Germline V CDR1 and CDR2: SGHNT, YENEEA. The CDR3 nucleotides read TGTGCCAGCAGCGGGGAGGAGACCCAGTACTTC. Translated, it gives CASSGEETQYF.

The chain joins TRBV19 to TRBJ1-1, with 7 positions matching TRBD1. The V segment lost 1 base and the J segment 3 bases; nucleotides outside the gene matches: 8. Germline CDR1 reads LNHDA; CDR2 reads SQIVND (reference sequence). This CDR3 comprises 16 residues. CDR3 protein: CASSIGRQGGYTEAFF. In DNA, the CDR3 is TGTGCCAGTAGTATAGGACGACAGGGCGGGTACACTGAAGCTTTCTTT.

This clone was picked up a small number of times. J is TRBJ1-2 and V is TRBV18, with D possibly TRBD1 on 6 matching bases. CDR1 is KGHSH and CDR2 is LQKENI in the germline V gene. CDR3 length: 13 amino acids. V lost 3 bases, J lost 6 bases, and 11 bases lay in between. The CDR3 DNA sequence: TGTGCCAGCTCACCGGGGGCAGGAGATGGCTACACCTTC. This translates into CASSPGAGDGYTF. The whole variable domain, remainder taken from reference TRBV18 and TRBJ1-2, is NAGVMQNPRHLVRRRGQEARLRCSPMKGHSHVYWYRQLPEEGLKFMVYLQKENIIDESGMPKERFSAEFPKEGPSILRIQQVVRGDSAAYFCASSPGAGDGYTFGSGTRLTVV.

The chain employs TRBV19 and TRBJ1-5; 10 bases map to TRBD1. CDR1 and CDR2 (germline): LNHDA, SQIVND (reference sequence). CDR3 length: 14 amino acids. V shed 5 bases and J 13 bases; nucleotides not matched to a gene: 11. The CDR3 protein is CASSRQGAKWTQHF. CDR3 DNA sequence: TGTGCCAGTAGTCGACAGGGGGCGAAATGGACTCAGCATTTT. Drawing the rest from reference TRBV19 and TRBJ1-5, the complete variable domain is DGGITQSPKYLFRKEGQNVTLSCEQNLNHDAMYWYRQDPGQGLRLIYYSQIVNDFQKGDIAEGYSVSREKKESFPLTVTSAQKNPTAFYLCASSRQGAKWTQHFGDGTRLSIL.

In this sample, this clone turned up once. The chain couples TRBV7-9 to TRBJ2-5; D may be TRBD2 (5 bases). V lost 0 bases and J 4 bases, leaving 9 bases between the germline ends. CDR3 length: 14 amino acids. The germline gives CDR1 SEHNR, CDR2 FQNEAQ (reference sequence). The CDR3 nucleotides are TGTGCCAGCAGCTTAGCGGGGAGTGGAGAGACCCAGTACTTC. It yields the protein CASSLAGSGETQYF.

The CDR3 DNA reads TGTGCCAGCAGCCTGGAATTAGGGGGCGAATTCAGGGAAGCTTTCTTT. This codes for CASSLELGGEFREAFF. This chain uses TRBV7-9 with TRBJ1-1; 7 nucleotides line up with TRBD1. This CDR3 comprises 16 residues. Germline CDR1 and CDR2: SEHNR and FQNEAQ (reference sequence). With 5 bases clipped from V and 8 bases from J, the junction kept 17 bases outside the gene matches.

The chain joins TRBV11-1 to TRBJ1-5; the match to TRBD1 covers 8 bases. This CDR3 region has 15 residues. V shed 3 bases and J 5 bases; nucleotides not matched to a gene: 6. The germline CDR1 and CDR2 sequences are SGHAT and FQDESV (reference sequence). The CDR3 region has the DNA TGTGCCAGCAGCTTGACAGGGGCGGGTGATCAGCCCCAGCATTTT. Translating gives CASSLTGAGDQPQHF.

This chain uses TRBV5-1 with TRBJ2-2; unclear D gene. The germline V and J ends were trimmed by 5 bases and 0 bases, with 8 bases remaining between them. The CDR3 has 14 residues. Germline CDR1 reads SGHRS; CDR2 reads YFSETQ. The CDR3: CASRGQANTGELFF. DNA for the CDR3: TGCGCCAGCAGAGGCCAGGCGAACACCGGGGAGCTGTTTTTT.

CDR3 region: CASTGAGTNTGELFF. The DNA of the CDR3 is TGTGCCAGTACCGGAGCGGGAACGAACACCGGGGAGCTGTTTTTT. The chain recombines TRBV19 with TRBJ2-2; 7 nucleotides agree with TRBD2. The CDR3 spans 15 residues. The trim removed 7 bases at V and 0 bases at J, leaving 5 bases unmatched. CDR1 and CDR2 from the germline V gene are LNHDA and SQIVND (reference sequence).

V is TRBV2 and J is TRBJ1-2; weak D call: TRBD1 (6 bases). The germline V and J ends were trimmed by 4 bases and 0 bases, with 9 bases remaining between them. This CDR3 spans 14 amino acids. Germline V gives CDR1 SNHLY, CDR2 FYNNEI. CDR3 coding DNA: TGTGCCAGCAGTGCCCAGGGGTCTAACTATGGCTACACCTTC. As protein: CASSAQGSNYGYTF.

The chain is built from TRBV10-3 and TRBJ1-3; the D is unclear. Germline CDR1 reads ENHRY; CDR2 reads SYGVKD. The CDR3 runs to 14 residues. The V gene lost 7 bases and the J gene lost 0 bases, with 10 bases spanning the gap. The chain's CDR3 is CAINQAPSGNTIYF. The CDR3 DNA follows: TGTGCCATCAACCAGGCCCCCTCTGGAAACACCATATATTTT.